Below, one T cell receptor (beta chain) is given with its context. Its antigen is still unknown. These data belong to a study of beta chain features in type 1 diabetes. Study overall: Age and gender were similar between patients and healthy donors, as were cell yields. Study outcomes and limitations: Shortening that was moderate but significant affected the TCRB CDR3s of Type 1 diabetes patients in all four CD4+ subsets. More deletions and fewer insertions at VDJ junctions were found in patients with type 1 diabetes.

Reverse transcription of all isolated RNA meant that expressed TCRB transcripts were sequenced. The average read count of naive, central memory and regulatory T cell samples was a few million. The protocol was immunoSEQ multiplex PCR, while the TCRdb copy is restricted to in-frame clones and leaves out a portion. The sample has over 150,000 clones, about 13% seen once. CDR1 is SGHRS and CDR2 is YFSETQ in the germline V gene. CDR3 length: 16 amino acids. The V segment lost 2 bases and the J segment 9 bases; nucleotides outside the gene matches: 12. Input material: central memory CD4+ T cells from blood. This TCR was sampled from a woman under 30 in good health. The chain carries TRBV5-1 and TRBJ2-1, with 9 positions matching TRBD2. For the CDR3, the DNA is TGCGCCAGCAGCTTCCCCTCGGCTAGCGGGATAGGTGAGCAGTTCTTC. As protein: CASSFPSASGIGEQFF. Based on the CDR3 plus reference TRBV5-1 and TRBJ2-1, the full variable domain is KAGVTQTPRYLIKTRGQQVTLSCSPISGHRSVSWYQQTPGQGLQFLFEYFSETQRNKGNFPGRFSGRQFSNSRSEMNVSTLELGDSALYLCASSFPSASGIGEQFFGPGTRLTVL.